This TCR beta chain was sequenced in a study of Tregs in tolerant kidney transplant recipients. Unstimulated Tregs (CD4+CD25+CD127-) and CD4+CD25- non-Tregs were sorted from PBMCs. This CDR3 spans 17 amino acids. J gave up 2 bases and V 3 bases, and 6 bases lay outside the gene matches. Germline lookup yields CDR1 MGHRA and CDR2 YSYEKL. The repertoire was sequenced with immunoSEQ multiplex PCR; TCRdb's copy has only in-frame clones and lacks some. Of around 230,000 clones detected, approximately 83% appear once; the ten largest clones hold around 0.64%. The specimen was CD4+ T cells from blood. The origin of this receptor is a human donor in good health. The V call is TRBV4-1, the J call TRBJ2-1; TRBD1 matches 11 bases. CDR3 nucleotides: TGCGCCAGCAGCCAGGACAGGGGGCTCGGCACCTACAATGAGCAGTTCTTC. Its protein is CASSQDRGLGTYNEQFF.